One and the same sample provided the 17 T cell receptor beta chains below, sequenced in a study of vaccination and CD4 T cells after COVID-19. The treatment here: roughly ten-day PBMC culture with coronavirus spike peptide pools or control peptides (ViraFEST assay). Ahead of the COVID-19 pandemic (2011-2018), the CD4+ T cells of the unexposed donor were collected. Oncomine TCR Beta short-read sequencing was applied to DNA from cultured CD4+ T cells. TCRdb redid the calling of the PCR reads with MiXCR, one entry per CDR3 protein. The sample yields some 9,700 distinct CDR3 sequences, around 59% seen once. For these receptors, no antigen is known. Input material: CD4+ T cells from blood, cultured in vitro. The receptors here all came from a human donor in good health.

The genes are TRBV6-2 or TRBV6-3 and TRBJ1-3; D gene unclear. Trimming left V 10 bases short and J 3 bases short, with 7 bases between. This CDR3 has 11 amino acids. From germline, CDR1 is MNHEY and CDR2 SVGEGT. CDR3 nucleotide sequence: TGTGCCACGGGAGTTGGAAACACCATATATTTT. Translating gives CATGVGNTIYF.

This clonotype was counted a few times. The chain joins TRBV20-1 to TRBJ1-3; 10 bases agree with TRBD1. There are 14 residues in the CDR3. V dropped 5 bases and J dropped 7; count of bases not matched to a gene: 8. Germline lookup yields CDR1 DFQATT and CDR2 SNEGSKA (reference sequence). The CDR3 here is CSAGGGQGSNTIYF. In DNA form, the CDR3 reads TGCAGTGCTGGAGGGGGACAGGGGAGTAACACCATATATTTT.

The chain joins TRBV11-2 to TRBJ2-3; 13 bases match TRBD2. From germline, CDR1 is SGHAT and CDR2 FQNNGV. The CDR3 loop spans 19 amino acids. The junction had 10 bases not matched to a gene; V was cut back by 4 bases and J by 0 bases. CDR3 nucleotides: TGTGCCAGCAGCTCCGGACTAGCGGGAGAGAAGTGGAGCACAGATACGCAGTATTTT. The encoded protein is CASSSGLAGEKWSTDTQYF.

This clonotype was observed a handful of times. The rearrangement uses TRBV27 and TRBJ2-5; the D gene is possibly TRBD2 (6 bases). The CDR3 extends over 13 amino acids. Germline CDR1 MNHEY, CDR2 SMNVEV (reference sequence). V was cut by 8 bases and J by 4 bases, with 14 bases left in between. The CDR3 DNA is TGTGCCAGCTCTTGGCGGGGTGGAGAGACCCAGTACTTC. Translating it yields CASSWRGGETQYF.

The gene calls are TRBV5-4 and TRBJ1-1; D unresolved. The germline V and J ends were trimmed by 0 bases and 3 bases, with 15 bases remaining between them. The CDR3 spans 16 residues. Germline V gene sequence: CDR1 SGHNT, CDR2 YYREEE (reference sequence). CDR3 bases: TGTGCCAGCAGCTTGGGAGGTTCGCGGCATCACACTGAAGCTTTCTTT. Translating it yields CASSLGGSRHHTEAFF.

The chain combines TRBV27 with TRBJ2-1; unclear D gene. The V and J ends lost 4 bases and 3 bases respectively, with 10 bases between them. This CDR3 comprises 14 residues. Per germline, CDR1 MNHEY and CDR2 SMNVEV (reference sequence). CDR3 nucleotides: TGTGCCAGCAGTTGGATGGGTAGCTACAATGAGCAGTTCTTC. Translated, it gives CASSWMGSYNEQFF.

This clonotype has more than one count but fewer than ten. The gene calls are TRBV28 and TRBJ1-1; a weak D match, TRBD1 (5 bases). The germline V and J ends were trimmed by 2 bases and 1 base, with 8 bases remaining between them. The germline V gene encodes CDR1 MDHEN and CDR2 SYDVKM. The length of the CDR3 is 14 residues. The CDR3 DNA follows: TGTGCCAGCAGTTTAGGGGGAACGAACACTGAAGCTTTCTTT. Translating it yields CASSLGGTNTEAFF.

The genes are TRBV12-3 or TRBV12-4 and TRBJ2-7; a possible D gene is TRBD2 (6 bases). Trimming took off 4 bases at V and 0 bases at J, with 13 bases between the two ends. This CDR3 region has 15 residues. CDR3 in amino acids: CASSSGGGSSYEQYF. The CDR3 DNA is TGTGCCAGCAGTTCCGGCGGAGGGAGCTCCTACGAGCAGTACTTC.

This clonotype was seen a few times. The chain combines TRBV20-1 with TRBJ2-5; D might be TRBD1 or TRBD2, each matching 6 bases. Between the trimmed V and J ends, which lost 3 bases and 3 bases, there was a span of 17 bases. The germline V gene encodes CDR1 DFQATT and CDR2 SNEGSKA (reference sequence). This CDR3 has 15 amino acids. The CDR3 DNA sequence: TGCAGTGCTAGCGTCGGGGGCGGAATGGAAGAGACCCAGTACTTC. The encoded protein is CSASVGGGMEETQYF.

The chain recombines TRBV7-2 with TRBJ1-5, with TRBD1 as a possible D gene (6 bases). Trimming stripped 5 bases from V and 4 bases from J, with 15 bases between. Germline values: CDR1 SGHTA, CDR2 FQGNSA. The CDR3 length is 15 residues. CDR3 coding DNA: TGTGCCAGCAGCCCAGACAGGTTTTGGAATCAGCCCCAGCATTTT. It codes for CASSPDRFWNQPQHF.

V gene TRBV4-3 combines with J gene TRBJ2-6; D is unclear. Germline CDR1 reads LGHNA; CDR2 reads YSLEER. The CDR3 covers 17 residues. V lost 3 bases and J lost 0, with 12 bases in between. The CDR3 coding sequence is TGCGCCAGCAGCCATGTCCCCTCAGGCTCTGGGGCCAACGTCCTGACTTTC. Amino acid sequence: CASSHVPSGSGANVLTF.

The V gene is TRBV27, the J gene TRBJ1-1; TRBD1 aligns across 7 bases. Germline V gene lookup returns CDR1 MNHEY and CDR2 SMNVEV (reference sequence). CDR3 length: 15 amino acids. With 6 bases clipped from V and 1 base from J, the junction kept 8 bases outside the gene matches. The CDR3 DNA reads TGTGCCAGCAGCAGAGACAGGGAGCCGAACACTGAAGCTTTCTTT. As protein: CASSRDREPNTEAFF.

The V call is TRBV2, the J call TRBJ1-1; TRBD1 might be the D (5 bases). CDR3 length: 14 amino acids. Trimming removed 6 bases at V and 1 base at J, with 12 bases between. Looked up from germline, CDR1 is SNHLY and CDR2 is FYNNEI. The CDR3: CASRTGTANTEAFF. Written as DNA, the CDR3 is TGTGCCAGCAGGACGGGGACGGCGAACACTGAAGCTTTCTTT. The full variable domain, rest sourced from reference TRBV2 and TRBJ1-1, is EPEVTQTPSHQVTQMGQEVILRCVPISNHLYFYWYRQILGQKVEFLVSFYNNEISEKSEIFDDQFSVERPDGSNFTLKIRSTKLEDSAMYFCASRTGTANTEAFFGQGTRLTVV.

CDR3 residues: CASSLGLQPQHF. As DNA, the CDR3 is TGTGCCAGCAGCTTAGGTCTACAGCCCCAGCATTTT. The rearrangement joins TRBV7-2 to TRBJ1-5; D gene ambiguous. Trimming stripped 1 base from V and 7 bases from J, with 5 bases between. The length of the CDR3 is 12 residues. The germline gives CDR1 SGHTA, CDR2 FQGNSA.

Remarks on this clonotype: Compared with germline, one end of the junction differs, possibly owing to a read error. The chain combines TRBV5-1 with TRBJ2-2; D may be TRBD2 (6 bases). This CDR3 region has 15 residues. The V gene's germline CDR1 is SGHRS and CDR2 YFSETQ. CDR3 DNA sequence: TGCGCCAGCAGCTTGATAGCGTCCAACACCGGGGGGCTGTTTTTT. Translation: CASSLIASNTGGLFF.

The chain combines TRBV20-1 with TRBJ2-2; a possible D gene is TRBD1 (6 bases). The germline gives CDR1 DFQATT, CDR2 SNEGSKA (reference sequence). The CDR3 consists of 15 residues. V gave up 6 bases and J gave up 2 bases, with 16 bases separating them. CDR3 residues: CSANGQTRNTGELFF. CDR3 nucleotides: TGCAGTGCAAACGGACAGACCCGAAACACCGGGGAGCTGTTTTTT.

This rearrangement joins TRBV12-5 to TRBJ1-2; 9 bases match TRBD1. The V segment lost 2 bases and the J segment 6 bases; nucleotides outside the gene matches: 4. CDR1 and CDR2 (germline): LGHNT, FRNRAP. The CDR3 consists of 14 residues. The CDR3 DNA reads TGTGCTAGTGGTTTGCCCGGGACAGGGCATGGCTACACCTTC. Translation: CASGLPGTGHGYTF.